This is a list of T cell receptor beta chains from one sample in a study of cytomegalovirus exposure and HLA in healthy donors. The method was immunoSEQ multiplex PCR; TCRdb's version includes in-frame clones alone and lacks a portion of them. The data contain 150,000 to 200,000 clones, 70% to 90% of them singletons. Sequencing was carried out using PBMCs. All receptors derive from a woman between 45 and 60 years old in good health and CMV-seronegative. CDR3s include the opening cysteine and the closing phenylalanine or tryptophan. A D gene is named only where the DNA matches it firmly. Where a row states a size, it is once, few, many or the class of an expanded clone; other rows omit it.

cdr3_nt: TGTGCCAGCGGGCAGGACAATGAGCAGTTCTTC
cdr3_aa: CASGQDNEQFF
v_call: TRBV6-6
clone_size: .
j_call: TRBJ2-1
d_call: .

cdr3_nt: TGTGCCAGTAGTCTACGGACGGGAATAACAGATACGCAGTATTTT
cdr3_aa: CASSLRTGITDTQYF
v_call: TRBV19
clone_size: .
j_call: TRBJ2-3
d_call: .

cdr3_nt: TGTGCCAGCAGCACCTTACAGGGGAACTATGGCTACACCTTC
cdr3_aa: CASSTLQGNYGYTF
v_call: TRBV13
clone_size: .
j_call: TRBJ1-2
d_call: TRBD1

cdr3_nt: TGTGCCAGCAGAGATCCGGGGAAGCCCCAGCATTTT
cdr3_aa: CASRDPGKPQHF
v_call: TRBV2
clone_size: once
j_call: TRBJ1-5
d_call: .

cdr3_nt: TGTGCCAGCTCACAACAAGATCTTAGCAATCAGCCCCAGCATTTT
cdr3_aa: CASSQQDLSNQPQHF
v_call: TRBV18
clone_size: .
j_call: TRBJ1-5
d_call: .

cdr3_nt: TGTGCCAGCAGCTTAGCGGGGGCAGAGGCTTTCTTT
cdr3_aa: CASSLAGAEAFF
v_call: TRBV7-2
clone_size: once
j_call: TRBJ1-1
d_call: .

cdr3_nt: TGCGCCAGCAGCTTGATCCAGGGGGTTGTCACTGAAGCTTTCTTT
cdr3_aa: CASSLIQGVVTEAFF
v_call: TRBV5-1
clone_size: .
j_call: TRBJ1-1
d_call: TRBD1

cdr3_nt: TGTGCCAGCAGTTATGGGAGGGCAGAGGAGCAGTACTTC
cdr3_aa: CASSYGRAEEQYF
v_call: TRBV6-1
clone_size: .
j_call: TRBJ2-7
d_call: TRBD2

cdr3_nt: TGTGCCAGCAGTCAAAGACAGGGAAACACCGGGGAGCTGTTTTTT
cdr3_aa: CASSQRQGNTGELFF
v_call: TRBV27
clone_size: .
j_call: TRBJ2-2
d_call: TRBD1

cdr3_nt: TGTGCCAGCAGTTACCAGGGCTCCCGGGGCACAGATACGCAGTATTTT
cdr3_aa: CASSYQGSRGTDTQYF
v_call: TRBV7-3
clone_size: .
j_call: TRBJ2-3
d_call: .

cdr3_nt: TGTGCCAGCAGTCATGGTCAGGGCAGCAATCAGCCCCAGCATTTT
cdr3_aa: CASSHGQGSNQPQHF
v_call: TRBV2
clone_size: .
j_call: TRBJ1-5
d_call: .

cdr3_nt: TGTGCCAGCAGCCACCGGACTAGCGGGAGCTCTGGGGCCAACGTCCTGACTTTC
cdr3_aa: CASSHRTSGSSGANVLTF
v_call: TRBV4-2
clone_size: .
j_call: TRBJ2-6
d_call: TRBD2

cdr3_nt: TGCGCCAGCAGCCCCCAGGCGCCCGATACGCAGTATTTT
cdr3_aa: CASSPQAPDTQYF
v_call: TRBV4-1
clone_size: .
j_call: TRBJ2-3
d_call: .

cdr3_nt: TGTGCCAGCAGCCTGGGAAACAGAGATAACTATGGCTACACCTTC
cdr3_aa: CASSLGNRDNYGYTF
v_call: TRBV5-4
clone_size: .
j_call: TRBJ1-2
d_call: .

cdr3_nt: TGTGCCAGCAGCCCCGGGGGGGGACCGACGTACGAGCAGTACTTC
cdr3_aa: CASSPGGGPTYEQYF
v_call: TRBV28
clone_size: .
j_call: TRBJ2-7
d_call: TRBD2

cdr3_nt: TGTGCCAGCAGCTACCGGGACACCTATGGCTACACCTTC
cdr3_aa: CASSYRDTYGYTF
v_call: TRBV5-6
clone_size: .
j_call: TRBJ1-2
d_call: .

cdr3_nt: TGTGCCTGGAGTAGGCAGGGTACGGGCTACACCTTC
cdr3_aa: CAWSRQGTGYTF
v_call: TRBV30
clone_size: .
j_call: TRBJ1-2
d_call: .

cdr3_nt: TGCGCCAGCAGCTTGGGGGGGGTTGCAGATACGCAGTATTTT
cdr3_aa: CASSLGGVADTQYF
v_call: TRBV5-1
clone_size: .
j_call: TRBJ2-3
d_call: .

cdr3_nt: TGTGCCTGGTCGATGGGACTAGCGGGTAATGAGCAGTTCTTC
cdr3_aa: CAWSMGLAGNEQFF
v_call: TRBV30
clone_size: .
j_call: TRBJ2-1
d_call: TRBD2

cdr3_nt: TGTGCCACCAGCGGACGGGACACCCTAGCCAAAAACATTCAGTACTTC
cdr3_aa: CATSGRDTLAKNIQYF
v_call: TRBV15
clone_size: .
j_call: TRBJ2-4
d_call: .

cdr3_nt: TGCGCCAGCAGCTTGGTGGACAGGGGCGGCGAGCAGTACTTC
cdr3_aa: CASSLVDRGGEQYF
v_call: TRBV5-1
clone_size: .
j_call: TRBJ2-7
d_call: TRBD1

cdr3_nt: TGCGCCAGCAGCTCCGGGACAGGGGGCGATAATTCACCCCTCCACTTT
cdr3_aa: CASSSGTGGDNSPLHF
v_call: TRBV5-1
clone_size: .
j_call: TRBJ1-6
d_call: TRBD1

cdr3_nt: TGTGCCAGCAGTGAGGACAGGGGCCGCTACGAGCAGTACTTC
cdr3_aa: CASSEDRGRYEQYF
v_call: TRBV2
clone_size: once
j_call: TRBJ2-7
d_call: TRBD1

cdr3_nt: TGTGCCAGCAGTCTCGAAGGGGAAGCAGCTTTCTTT
cdr3_aa: CASSLEGEAAFF
v_call: TRBV28
clone_size: .
j_call: TRBJ1-1
d_call: .

cdr3_nt: TGTGCCAGCTCACCAGGACAGGGGTATGAAAAACTGTTTTTT
cdr3_aa: CASSPGQGYEKLFF
v_call: TRBV18
clone_size: .
j_call: TRBJ1-4
d_call: TRBD1

cdr3_nt: TGTGCCAGCAGTCGGAGTATTGGAGGAAACACCATATATTTT
cdr3_aa: CASSRSIGGNTIYF
v_call: TRBV2
clone_size: .
j_call: TRBJ1-3
d_call: .

cdr3_nt: TGTGCCAGCAGTCCCGGTTTAGCGGAGTACGAGCAGTACTTC
cdr3_aa: CASSPGLAEYEQYF
v_call: TRBV6-5
clone_size: once
j_call: TRBJ2-7
d_call: .

cdr3_nt: TGTGCCACCAGCAGAGAGCTAGCGGGAGTATCCCACGAGCAGTACTTC
cdr3_aa: CATSRELAGVSHEQYF
v_call: TRBV15
clone_size: .
j_call: TRBJ2-7
d_call: TRBD2

cdr3_nt: TGCGCCAGCAGCCAGGGGACTAGCGGCACGCAGTATTTT
cdr3_aa: CASSQGTSGTQYF
v_call: TRBV5-1
clone_size: .
j_call: TRBJ2-3
d_call: TRBD2

cdr3_nt: TGTGCCAGCAGCCTATGGACAGGGAGTACAACTAATGAAAAACTGTTTTTT
cdr3_aa: CASSLWTGSTTNEKLFF
v_call: TRBV11-2
clone_size: .
j_call: TRBJ1-4
d_call: TRBD1

cdr3_nt: TGTGCCAGCAGCGTAGGACGGACTAGCGGGAAAGGAAACATTCAGTACTTC
cdr3_aa: CASSVGRTSGKGNIQYF
v_call: TRBV9
clone_size: .
j_call: TRBJ2-4
d_call: TRBD2

cdr3_nt: TGTGCCAGCAGTCCCGAGGAGGTCGGACTCTACGAGCAGTACTTC
cdr3_aa: CASSPEEVGLYEQYF
v_call: TRBV27
clone_size: .
j_call: TRBJ2-7
d_call: .

cdr3_nt: TGTGCCAGCAGCTTAGCGGGGTCAGGAGGTGAAAAACTGTTTTTT
cdr3_aa: CASSLAGSGGEKLFF
v_call: TRBV7-2
clone_size: .
j_call: TRBJ1-4
d_call: .

cdr3_nt: TGTTCCAGCAGCCGCTCACAGGGGGCGCGAATCACCGGGGAGCTGTTTTTT
cdr3_aa: CSSSRSQGARITGELFF
v_call: TRBV7-9
clone_size: .
j_call: TRBJ2-2
d_call: TRBD1

cdr3_nt: TGTGCCAGTAGTTCTCCTTCGACTAGCGGCCCCTCGCACGAGCAGTACTTC
cdr3_aa: CASSSPSTSGPSHEQYF
v_call: TRBV19
clone_size: once
j_call: TRBJ2-7
d_call: TRBD2

cdr3_nt: TGTGCCAGCAGTTTGGGCAGGGGGCCCATCTATGGCTACACCTTC
cdr3_aa: CASSLGRGPIYGYTF
v_call: TRBV28
clone_size: .
j_call: TRBJ1-2
d_call: TRBD1

cdr3_nt: TGTGCCACCTCGGACGGAGGGTGGCAGCCCCAGCATTTT
cdr3_aa: CATSDGGWQPQHF
v_call: TRBV6-5
clone_size: .
j_call: TRBJ1-5
d_call: .